Only one count was recorded for the clone carrying this T cell receptor beta chain. Sample treatment: 15 to 20 received Ad26.COV2.S at low or high dose, single or two shots; five or six received placebo; per-sample allocation not given. Each sample was drawn 63 days after the first injection (of vaccine or placebo). The sample is drawn from a study of Ad26.COV2.S vaccination and SARS-CoV-2 variants. Study-wide background: Into the muscle, Ad26.COV2.S was dosed once or twice, 56 days apart.

Germline values: CDR1 LNHDA, CDR2 SQIVND (reference sequence). V was cut by 3 bases and J by 3 bases, with 15 bases left in between. This CDR3 is 15 amino acids long. Generated by immunoSEQ multiplex PCR, the TCRdb table keeps only in-frame clones and is missing some. The repertoire consists of over 400,000 clones, with around 92% occurring once and the leading ten covering roughly 1.7%. Sample: peripheral blood, taken in a trial of Ad26.COV2.S vaccine versus placebo. The chain is built from TRBV19 and TRBJ2-7; D possibly corresponds to TRBD2 (5 bases). The receptor was derived from a person aged 18-60 years who received the Ad26.COV2.S COVID-19 vaccine or a placebo. CDR3 DNA: TGTGCCAGTAGTATCTCGGCGGGTACCATCTACGAGCAGTACTTC. Translated: CASSISAGTIYEQYF.